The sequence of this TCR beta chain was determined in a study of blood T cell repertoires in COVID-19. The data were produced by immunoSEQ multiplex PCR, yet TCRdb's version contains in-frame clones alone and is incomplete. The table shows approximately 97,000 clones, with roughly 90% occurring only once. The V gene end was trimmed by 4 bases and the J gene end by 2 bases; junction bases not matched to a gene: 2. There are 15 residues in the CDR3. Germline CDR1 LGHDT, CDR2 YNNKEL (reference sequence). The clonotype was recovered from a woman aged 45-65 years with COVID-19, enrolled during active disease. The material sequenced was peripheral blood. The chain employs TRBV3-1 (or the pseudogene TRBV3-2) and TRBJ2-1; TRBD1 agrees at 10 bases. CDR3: CASSLGTGAYNEQFF. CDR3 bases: TGTGCCAGCAGCCTCGGGACAGGGGCCTACAATGAGCAGTTCTTC.